The entry below describes one T cell receptor (beta chain). This clonotype has ten or more counts. The clone's antigen remains unknown. Per-base quality was not reported, and no clone a single base away is much larger than it. The donors were roughly 39 Caucasian individuals from Russia, aged about 6 to 95 years, who were systemically healthy. Each donor gave 8.5 to 10 milliliters of peripheral blood, collected into EDTA-treated Vacutainer tubes. Ficoll-Paque density-gradient centrifugation was used to isolate PBMCs, with at least 6 million per sample. Trizol reagent was used to extract total RNA from PBMCs, with at least 6 micrograms per sample. The percentages of naive CD45RAhigh/CD27high T cells were determined by flow cytometry on a PBMC aliquot from every donor. These data come from a study of blood T cells in healthy people across ages (dated by TCRdb to between 2014 and 2017). Regarding the research as a whole: In model experiments, roughly one uniquely barcoded TCR beta cDNA molecule per two T cells was captured by template switching. To track age-related changes in TCR beta repertoire diversity, the study relied on deep sequencing normalized with unique cDNA molecular identifiers. Donors were grouped into four age groups: young (average roughly 15 years), middle-aged (approximately 41), aged (around 60) and long-lived (approximately 78). Donors of different ages were randomly distributed across sequencing lanes to avoid experimental bias. The study analyzed two additional independent replicas of 1 million unique cDNA reads from the same blood draw for two donors, one aged 18 to 30 and one aged 80 or older. General findings and caveats noted by the study authors: Since profiling was done on bulk unsorted PBMCs, naive and antigen-experienced compartments could not be conclusively compared. Estimates of total diversity based on one million sequenced T cells were considered lower bounds and underestimates. Compared with the aged group, more naive CD4+ T cells, fewer expanded clones and increased TCR diversity were shown by the long-lived group, suggesting age selection. Observed TCR beta diversity per million T cells fell roughly linearly with age, and a significant reduction was already apparent by age around 44. The CMV infection status of donors was not known, potentially confounding age-related changes in expanded clonotypes. A strong correlation was found between observed TCR beta diversity and the percentage of naive T cells measured by flow cytometry.

To prepare the library, 5' RACE was applied. Sequencing relied on an Illumina HiSeq 2500. The second PCR ran for about 6 to 11 cycles and used a J-beta primer mix along with a sample-barcoded 5' primer. A template-switch 5' adaptor carrying 12 random nucleotides introduced a unique molecular identifier onto each TCR beta cDNA molecule. Each sample yielded at least 2.5 million CDR3-containing paired-end reads. First-strand cDNA was synthesized from all RNA with the Mint cDNA synthesis kit, primed by a TRBC-specific oligonucleotide. Following uracil-DNA glycosylase treatment, all cDNA underwent a first 18-cycle PCR with the universal primers M1SS and BC2_uni_R. The study's processing was this. Normalization of each sample was performed by random selection of 1 million high-quality reads, each carrying a distinct molecular identifier. Instead of being binned into consensus sequences, reads that shared molecular identifiers were thrown out. MiTCR, set to a Q25 quality threshold and the strictest error-elimination algorithm, was used for CDR3 identification, clonotype clustering and error correction. A nonparametric unseen species model with Euler transformation was used to estimate lower-bound total TCR beta diversity. TCRdb trimmed the raw reads at Q25, called clones with MiXCR and kept productive beta chains. All rows with the same CDR3 protein become a single entry with the most common DNA and genes. These V and J calls originate from TCRdb's pipeline instead of the authors' own analysis. This sample has 850,000 to 950,000 distinct CDR3 sequences in its table, and 29% of those were observed once. The ten top clones hold around 15% of the sample.

V loses 6 bases at its end and J loses 5 bases; junction bases beyond the gene matches: 7. Taken from cysteine to phenylalanine, the CDR3 has 13 residues. Only the CDR3 portion is preserved as DNA: 39 bases, with reading frame beginning at the first base. The germline V gene yields SQVTM for CDR1 and ANQGSEA for CDR2. The sequenced sample consisted of blood. Rearrangement joined TRBV29-1 to TRBJ2-1; 7 central bases correspond to TRBD1. The sequence was collected from a woman aged 80 or over in good health. The bases read TGCAGCGTAGCGGACAGGAGACACAATGAGCAGTTCTTC. This yields the protein CSVADRRHNEQFF.